The 20 T cell receptor beta chains reported below all come from one sample, sequenced in a study of T-cell reconstitution after alpha-beta-depleted transplantation in children. For TCRbeta, the library was prepared with unique molecular identifiers. TCRdb re-called the PCR reads with MiXCR, one entry per CDR3 protein. This sample has about 190,000 distinct CDR3 sequences; over 8.5% occur once, and the top ten carry roughly an eighth. This material consisted of PBMCs, taken before TCRalphabeta/CD19-depleted stem cell transplant. These receptors all come from a boy aged 2 to 9 with acute myeloid leukemia, due to receive a stem cell transplant.

This clonotype was observed at least ten times. The V call is TRBV6-5, the J call TRBJ1-1; D is possibly TRBD1 (6 bases). The CDR3 consists of 15 residues. V was shortened by 6 bases and J by 2 bases, with 16 bases between the two germline ends. Germline values: CDR1 MNHEY, CDR2 SVGAGI. This CDR3 reads CASSLQGFFNTEAFF. The CDR3 DNA is TGTGCCAGCAGCTTACAGGGATTTTTTAACACTGAAGCTTTCTTT.

This clonotype was detected ten times or more. This chain uses TRBV6-1 with TRBJ2-2, with 10 bases aligning to TRBD2. This CDR3 is 17 amino acids long. The junction had 11 bases not matched to a gene; V was cut back by 6 bases and J by 4 bases. From germline, CDR1 is MNHNS and CDR2 SASEGT. CDR3 in DNA: TGTGCCAGCAGGTCCGGGACTAGCGCCTTATTCACCGGGGAGCTGTTTTTT. This gives the protein CASRSGTSALFTGELFF.

This clonotype was recorded at least ten times. The chain recombines TRBV5-1 with TRBJ1-5; D gene uncertain. CDR1 and CDR2 from the germline V gene are SGHRS and YFSETQ. The CDR3 consists of 13 residues. V shed 1 base and J shed 7 bases, with 9 bases lying between them. CDR3 residues: CASSLFPWQPQHF. The CDR3 DNA sequence: TGCGCCAGCAGCTTGTTCCCGTGGCAGCCCCAGCATTTT.

To note about this clonotype: This may stem from a read error, because a much larger clone lies one nucleotide away. The chain uses TRBV7-9 and TRBJ2-1, with D possibly being TRBD1 (6 bases). Germline V gene data show CDR1 as SEHNR and CDR2 as FQNEAQ (reference sequence). Between the trimmed V and J ends, which lost 10 bases and 4 bases, there was a span of 17 bases. There are 14 residues in the CDR3. The DNA for the CDR3 is TGTGCCAACACCCTTGGACAGAATTACAATGAGCAGTTCTTC. Its translation: CANTLGQNYNEQFF.

The sample holds many counts of this clonotype. The chain links TRBV12-3 or TRBV12-4 to TRBJ2-3; 8 bases fit TRBD2. The CDR3 loop spans 15 amino acids. V trimming: 0 bases; J trimming: 6 bases; junction bases outside the gene matches: 5. CDR3 protein: CASSLASGGVDTQYF. Written as DNA, the CDR3 is TGTGCCAGCAGTTTAGCGAGCGGGGGTGTGGATACGCAGTATTTT.

This clonotype was found many times. The gene calls are TRBV6-5 and TRBJ2-1; D is perhaps TRBD1 (6 bases). V dropped 1 base and J dropped 9 bases, with 19 bases sitting between them. The CDR3 has 16 residues. Germline V gene lookup returns CDR1 MNHEY and CDR2 SVGAGI. This CDR3 is CASSYYREKDTGEQFF. DNA for the CDR3: TGTGCCAGCAGTTACTACAGGGAAAAGGACACGGGTGAGCAGTTCTTC.

The chain recombines TRBV13 with TRBJ1-5; D call uncertain. Trimming stripped 6 bases from V and 5 bases from J, with 11 bases between. Per the germline V gene, CDR1 is PRHDT and CDR2 is FYEKMQ (reference sequence). The CDR3 extends over 13 amino acids. CDR3 amino acids: CASSFGLDQPQHF. The CDR3 bases are TGTGCCAGCAGTTTTGGTTTGGATCAGCCCCAGCATTTT.

This clonotype was counted ten times or more. This chain joins TRBV5-1 and TRBJ1-6; D is ambiguous. There are 16 residues in the CDR3. V shed 2 bases and J shed 2 bases, with 11 bases lying between them. CDR1 and CDR2 (germline): SGHRS, YFSETQ. CDR3 in DNA: TGCGCCAGCAGCTTTAGAGCATTTGCCTATAATTCACCCCTCCACTTT. Translation: CASSFRAFAYNSPLHF.

The sample holds many counts of this clonotype. This chain connects TRBV20-1 to TRBJ1-4; no reliable D call. The CDR3 extends over 14 amino acids. The germline V gene encodes CDR1 DFQATT and CDR2 SNEGSKA (reference sequence). Trimming stripped 5 bases from V and 2 bases from J, with 12 bases between. The CDR3 sequence is CSAHERATNEKLFF. The CDR3 DNA sequence: TGCAGTGCTCATGAACGGGCGACTAATGAAAAACTGTTTTTT.

This clonotype was detected ten times or more. The J gene is TRBJ1-2, the V gene TRBV13; D is perhaps TRBD1 (5 bases). Germline-derived CDR1 and CDR2 are PRHDT and FYEKMQ (reference sequence). V lost 8 bases to trimming and J lost 3 bases, with 19 bases between them. The CDR3 has 15 amino acids. The CDR3 sequence: CASAAGTLRDYGYTF. CDR3 in DNA: TGTGCCAGCGCGGCAGGGACCCTGAGGGACTATGGCTACACCTTC.

This chain links TRBV29-1 with TRBJ2-5, with 9 bases matching TRBD2. Germline loops: CDR1 SQVTM, CDR2 ANQGSEA. CDR3 length: 14 amino acids. Trimming took 4 bases from V and 4 from J; bases not matched to a gene: 7. CDR3 loop: CSVGGTSITETQYF. The CDR3 region has the DNA TGCAGCGTTGGGGGGACTAGCATTACAGAGACCCAGTACTTC.

This clonotype was picked up many times. For the CDR3, the DNA is TGTGCCAGCAGGCTGGATCCGGGGGGATACAATGAGCAGTTCTTC. This gives the protein CASRLDPGGYNEQFF. The chain joins TRBV28 to TRBJ2-1, with TRBD2 matching 7 bases. J was trimmed by 4 bases and V by 6 bases; bases with no gene match: 9. CDR1 is MDHEN, CDR2 SYDVKM, per germline. CDR3 length equals 15 residues.

This clonotype was recorded many times. V usage is TRBV7-9 and J usage is TRBJ2-3; D possibly corresponds to TRBD2 (5 bases). The V gene's germline CDR1 is SEHNR and CDR2 FQNEAQ (reference sequence). This CDR3 comprises 15 residues. The ends were cut back, 4 bases at V and 3 bases at J, with 14 bases in the middle. CDR3 amino acids: CASSSEGRGTDTQYF. As DNA, the CDR3 is TGTGCCAGCAGCTCGGAAGGGCGAGGGACAGATACGCAGTATTTT.

This clonotype was found many times. The V gene is TRBV28, the J gene TRBJ1-1; D is unresolved. V lost 5 bases and J 4 bases, leaving 11 bases between the germline ends. The CDR3 runs 13 residues. Looked up from germline, CDR1 is MDHEN and CDR2 is SYDVKM. The CDR3 loop is CASSPSGVTEAFF. The CDR3 coding sequence is TGTGCCAGCAGTCCGTCGGGCGTCACTGAAGCTTTCTTT.

This clonotype turned up a few times. The chain is built from TRBV4-2 and TRBJ2-1; D remains ambiguous. Germline lookup yields CDR1 LGHNA and CDR2 YNFKEQ. The length of the CDR3 is 12 residues. V was trimmed by 0 bases and J by 9 bases, leaving 6 bases between them. The CDR3 is CASSQDIGEQFF. The DNA of the CDR3 is TGTGCCAGCAGCCAAGATATAGGTGAGCAGTTCTTC.

Ten or more counts support this clonotype. This chain uses TRBV4-1 with TRBJ1-5, with D perhaps TRBD1 (6 bases). V was cut by 1 base and J by 3 bases, with 10 bases left in between. CDR1 and CDR2 from the germline V gene are MGHRA and YSYEKL. This CDR3 spans 15 amino acids. DNA of the CDR3: TGCGCCAGCAGCCAAGGGCAGGGGAACAATCAGCCCCAGCATTTT. This gives the protein CASSQGQGNNQPQHF.

In this sample, this clonotype turned up many times. The rearrangement joins TRBV29-1 to TRBJ1-2; maybe TRBD1 (6 bases). Germline CDR1 reads SQVTM; CDR2 reads ANQGSEA. This CDR3 has 15 amino acids. Trimming stripped 0 bases from V and 1 base from J, with 12 bases between. In DNA, the CDR3 is TGCAGCGTTGAAGAGAGACAGGCGCTTAACTATGGCTACACCTTC. Amino acid sequence: CSVEERQALNYGYTF.

At least ten counts were recorded for this clonotype. The gene calls are TRBV28 and TRBJ2-3; TRBD2 might be the D (6 bases). The CDR3 totals 18 residues. In germline, CDR1 is MDHEN, CDR2 SYDVKM. With 6 bases removed from V and 4 bases from J, the gap between germline ends came to 26 bases. As DNA, the CDR3 is TGTGCCAGCAGCCGACCCCCCTCAGGCGGGGAGCCGGCAGATACGCAGTATTTT. This encodes CASSRPPSGGEPADTQYF.

The table lists this clonotype with many counts. This chain uses TRBV14 with TRBJ2-7, with 9 bases identical to TRBD1. Trimming cost V 1 base and J 5 bases; bases outside gene matches: 18. The CDR3 runs to 19 residues. Germline V gene data show CDR1 as SGHDN and CDR2 as FVKESK. CDR3 in DNA: TGTGCCAGCAGCCAAGTAATTGTAGGGGCGGGACAGGGTGGCCACGAGCAGTACTTC. This encodes CASSQVIVGAGQGGHEQYF.

The V and J genes are TRBV6-5 and TRBJ2-3, with D maybe TRBD1 (6 bases). The V gene lost 0 bases and the J gene lost 2 bases, with 18 bases spanning the gap. This CDR3 comprises 18 residues. Germline V gene data show CDR1 as MNHEY and CDR2 as SVGAGI. Here the CDR3 reads CASSYSKGVQSYTDTQYF. CDR3 DNA: TGTGCCAGCAGTTACTCGAAGGGGGTTCAGAGCTACACAGATACGCAGTATTTT.